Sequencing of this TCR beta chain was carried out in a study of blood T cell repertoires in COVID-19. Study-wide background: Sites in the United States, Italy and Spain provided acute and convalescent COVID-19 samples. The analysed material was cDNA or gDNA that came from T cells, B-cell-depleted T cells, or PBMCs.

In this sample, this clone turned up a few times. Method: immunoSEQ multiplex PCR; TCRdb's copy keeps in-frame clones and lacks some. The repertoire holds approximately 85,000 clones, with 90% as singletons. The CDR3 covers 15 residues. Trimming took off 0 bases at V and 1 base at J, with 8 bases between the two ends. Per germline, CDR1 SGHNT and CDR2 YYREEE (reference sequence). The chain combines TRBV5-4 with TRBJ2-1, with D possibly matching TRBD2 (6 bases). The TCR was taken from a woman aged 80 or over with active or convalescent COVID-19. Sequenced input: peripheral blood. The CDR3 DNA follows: TGTGCCAGCAGCTTGGGAAGCGGGTCCTACAATGAGCAGTTCTTC. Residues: CASSLGSGSYNEQFF.